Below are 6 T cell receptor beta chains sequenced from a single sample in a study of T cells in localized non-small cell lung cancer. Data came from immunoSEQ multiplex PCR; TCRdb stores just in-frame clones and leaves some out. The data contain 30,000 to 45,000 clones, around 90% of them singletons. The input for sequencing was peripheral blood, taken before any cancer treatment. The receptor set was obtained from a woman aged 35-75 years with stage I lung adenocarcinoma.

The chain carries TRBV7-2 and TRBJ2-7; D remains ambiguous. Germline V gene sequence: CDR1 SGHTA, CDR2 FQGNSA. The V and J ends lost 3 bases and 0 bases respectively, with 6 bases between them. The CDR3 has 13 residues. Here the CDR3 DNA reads TGTGCCAGCAGCTTGGGGAACTCCTACGAGCAGTACTTC. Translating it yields CASSLGNSYEQYF.

The DNA for the CDR3 is TGCGCCAGCAGCTTTCAGCCAGGGAATGCATATGGCTACACCTTC. This gives the protein CASSFQPGNAYGYTF. The chain links TRBV5-1 to TRBJ1-2; TRBD1 might be the D (5 bases). In germline, CDR1 is SGHRS, CDR2 YFSETQ. The ends were cut back, 2 bases at V and 5 bases at J, with 16 bases in the middle. This CDR3 comprises 15 residues.

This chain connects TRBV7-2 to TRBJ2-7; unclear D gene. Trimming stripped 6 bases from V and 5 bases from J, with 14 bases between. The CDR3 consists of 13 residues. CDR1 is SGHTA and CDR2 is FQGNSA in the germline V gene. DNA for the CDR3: TGTGCCAGCAGTCACACAAGAAGACACGAGCAGTACTTC. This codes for CASSHTRRHEQYF.

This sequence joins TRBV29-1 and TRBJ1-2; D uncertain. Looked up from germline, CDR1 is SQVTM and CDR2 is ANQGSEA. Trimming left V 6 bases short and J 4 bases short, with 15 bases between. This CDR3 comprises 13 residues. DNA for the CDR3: TGCAGCGTGGGCCTCGGGGTGGGCTATGGCTACACCTTC. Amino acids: CSVGLGVGYGYTF.

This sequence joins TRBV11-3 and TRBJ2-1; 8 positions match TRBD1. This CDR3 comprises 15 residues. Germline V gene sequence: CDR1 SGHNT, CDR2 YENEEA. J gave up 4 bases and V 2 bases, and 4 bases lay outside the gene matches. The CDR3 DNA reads TGTGCCAGCAGCTTAACCCGGGACAGGTACAATGAGCAGTTCTTC. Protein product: CASSLTRDRYNEQFF. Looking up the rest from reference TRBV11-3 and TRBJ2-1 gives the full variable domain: EAGVVQSPRYKIIEKKQPVAFWCNPISGHNTLYWYLQNLGQGPELLIRYENEEAVDDSQLPKDRFSAERLKGVDSTLKIQPAELGDSAVYLCASSLTRDRYNEQFFGPGTRLTVL.

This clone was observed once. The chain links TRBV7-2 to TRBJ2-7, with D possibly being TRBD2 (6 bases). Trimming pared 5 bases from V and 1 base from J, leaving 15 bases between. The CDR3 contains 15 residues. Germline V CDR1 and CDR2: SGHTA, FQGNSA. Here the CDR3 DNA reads TGTGCCAGCAGCCCTGGGACTCACGCTTCCTACGAGCAGTACTTC. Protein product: CASSPGTHASYEQYF.